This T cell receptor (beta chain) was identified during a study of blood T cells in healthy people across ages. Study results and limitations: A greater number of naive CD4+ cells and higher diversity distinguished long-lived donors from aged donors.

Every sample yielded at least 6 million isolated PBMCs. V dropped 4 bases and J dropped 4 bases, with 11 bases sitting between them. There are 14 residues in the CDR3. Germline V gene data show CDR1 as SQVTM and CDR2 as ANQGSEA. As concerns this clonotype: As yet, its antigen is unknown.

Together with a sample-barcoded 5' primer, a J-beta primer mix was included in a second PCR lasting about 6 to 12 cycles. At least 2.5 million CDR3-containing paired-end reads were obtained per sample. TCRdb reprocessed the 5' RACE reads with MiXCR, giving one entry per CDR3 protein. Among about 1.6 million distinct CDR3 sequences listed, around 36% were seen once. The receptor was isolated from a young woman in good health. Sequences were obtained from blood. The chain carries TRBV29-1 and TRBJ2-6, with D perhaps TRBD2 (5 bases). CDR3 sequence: CSVATSSGANVLTF. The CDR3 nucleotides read TGCAGCGTTGCAACTAGTTCGGGGGCCAACGTCCTGACTTTC.